Below are 16 T cell receptor beta chains sequenced from a single sample in a study of PD-1 blockade in mismatch repair-deficient tumors. TCRdb keeps only in-frame clones here, not all; method: immunoSEQ multiplex PCR. The top ten clones hold about 6% of a sample with some 85,000 clones, approximately 81% of them seen once. This specimen consisted of peripheral blood, obtained 44 weeks after starting pembrolizumab. These receptors were collected from an adult with mismatch repair-deficient cancer.

In regard to this clone: Other DNA sequences from this sample encode an identical CDR3 as well. V usage is TRBV10-2 and J usage is TRBJ2-1, with 11 bases aligning to TRBD2. Trimming took 0 bases from V and 7 from J; bases not matched to a gene: 2. The germline V gene encodes CDR1 WSHSY and CDR2 SAAADI. The CDR3 spans 15 residues. DNA of the CDR3: TGCGCCAGCAGTGAGTCCCTAGCGGGAGGAAATGAGCAGTTCTTC. Translating it yields CASSESLAGGNEQFF.

The V gene is TRBV7-2, the J gene TRBJ1-1; possible D gene TRBD1, 5 bases. CDR3 length: 14 amino acids. Germline V lookup: CDR1 SGHTA, CDR2 FQGNSA. Trimming left V 5 bases short and J 6 bases short, with 16 bases between. CDR3 bases: TGTGCCAGCAGCACCCGGGGCTTGTCGTCTGAAGCTTTCTTT. It yields the protein CASSTRGLSSEAFF.

J is TRBJ2-7 and V is TRBV7-9; D uncertain. This CDR3 is built from 14 residues. Per the germline V gene, CDR1 is SEHNR and CDR2 is FQNEAQ (reference sequence). The V end was cut by 5 bases, the J end by 0 bases, with 11 bases between. CDR3 nucleotide sequence: TGTGCCAGCAGCCCCTACATGAGCTCCTACGAGCAGTACTTC. It translates to CASSPYMSSYEQYF.

This chain uses TRBV27 with TRBJ2-7; the match to TRBD1 covers 9 bases. The length of the CDR3 is 14 residues. Germline trimming cut 6 bases from V and 3 bases from J; bases unmatched to any gene: 6. The germline CDR1 and CDR2 sequences are MNHEY and SMNVEV (reference sequence). The CDR3 bases are TGTGCCAGCAGATTAATGGGACAGGGCTACGAGCAGTACTTC. Residues: CASRLMGQGYEQYF.

V gene TRBV14 combines with J gene TRBJ2-7; 8 bases match TRBD1. CDR3 length equals 18 residues. Unmatched junction bases numbered 11, after V lost 1 base and J lost 0 bases. The V gene's germline CDR1 is SGHDN and CDR2 FVKESK. CDR3 coding DNA: TGTGCCAGCAGCCAAGTCTCCTTTACGGGACAGGTCTCCTACGAGCAGTACTTC. Encoded protein: CASSQVSFTGQVSYEQYF.

The CDR3 protein is CASSFYRGETQYF. The DNA for the CDR3 is TGCGCCAGCAGCTTTTACAGGGGAGAGACCCAGTACTTC. The rearrangement joins TRBV5-1 to TRBJ2-5; TRBD1 aligns across 7 bases. V gave up 2 bases and J gave up 4 bases; unmatched junction bases: 2. Germline assignment: CDR1 SGHRS and CDR2 YFSETQ. The CDR3 has 13 amino acids.

The CDR3 is CASSFAGMSTDTQYF. The CDR3, as DNA: TGTGCCAGCAGCTTTGCGGGGATGAGCACAGATACGCAGTATTTT. The rearrangement links TRBV11-1 to TRBJ2-3, with a weak D call TRBD2 (6 bases). The length of the CDR3 is 15 residues. Germline V gene lookup returns CDR1 SGHAT and CDR2 FQDESV (reference sequence). V was cut by 3 bases and J by 0 bases, with 10 bases left in between.

The chain is built from TRBV19 and TRBJ2-7; D unclear. Germline V gene lookup returns CDR1 LNHDA and CDR2 SQIVND (reference sequence). Trimming cost V 3 bases and J 4 bases, with 16 bases left between them. CDR3 size: 15 residues. CDR3 DNA sequence: TGTGCCAGTAGTATTCAAAGGACCGTCCGATACGAGCAGTACTTC. Residues: CASSIQRTVRYEQYF.

The chain joins TRBV14 to TRBJ2-5, with 11 nucleotides matching TRBD2. Gene TRBJ2-7 matches the end of the DNA better, so the J call may be wrong. Germline CDR1 is SGHDN and CDR2 is FVKESK. The CDR3 is made up of 18 amino acids. CDR3 amino acids: CASSLVGLAVGSIYEQYF. Written as DNA, the CDR3 is TGTGCCAGCAGCTTAGTGGGACTAGCGGTTGGCAGTATCTACGAGCAGTACTTC.

This chain links TRBV29-1 with TRBJ1-1, with D perhaps TRBD1 (5 bases). V shed 3 bases and J shed 4 bases, with 12 bases lying between them. The germline V gene has CDR1 SQVTM and CDR2 ANQGSEA. The CDR3 consists of 13 residues. CDR3 coding DNA: TGCAGCGTTGACGAGGGCGGGACCACTGAAGCTTTCTTT. This gives the protein CSVDEGGTTEAFF.

The V call is TRBV5-6, the J call TRBJ2-1; D might be TRBD1 (6 bases). V lost 5 bases and J 4 bases, leaving 22 bases between the germline ends. The CDR3 is made up of 17 amino acids. Germline CDR1 is SGHDT and CDR2 is YYEEEE. The CDR3 sequence: CASRFGGPGTLYNEQFF. The CDR3, as DNA: TGTGCCAGCAGGTTTGGGGGCCCAGGGACCTTATACAATGAGCAGTTCTTC.

V and J are TRBV28 and TRBJ2-7; D unclear. The V end was cut by 10 bases, the J end by 3 bases, with 16 bases between. Germline CDR1 and CDR2: MDHEN and SYDVKM. The CDR3 consists of 13 residues. The CDR3 nucleotides are TGTGCCACCGTCGTGGGAACAGACTACGAGCAGTACTTC. Its protein is CATVVGTDYEQYF.

The chain couples TRBV5-8 to TRBJ2-1, with 7 bases that match TRBD1. The junction had 10 bases not matched to a gene; V was cut back by 4 bases and J by 3 bases. CDR3 size: 16 residues. Per germline, CDR1 SGHTS and CDR2 YDEGEE. For the CDR3, the DNA is TGTGCCAGCAGCCCAGGGGGAGCCCGTAACTACAATGAGCAGTTCTTC. Translation: CASSPGGARNYNEQFF.

The genes are TRBV5-1 and TRBJ1-1, with 8 bases fitting TRBD1. The CDR3 length is 14 residues. Germline V gene data show CDR1 as SGHRS and CDR2 as YFSETQ. Trimming took 3 bases from V and 4 from J; bases not matched to a gene: 5. In DNA, the CDR3 is TGCGCCAGCAGCTCCACAGGGGGTAGCACTGAAGCTTTCTTT. This codes for CASSSTGGSTEAFF.

This clone was picked up a small number of times. CDR3 DNA sequence: TGTGCCAGCAGTCACCGGGAGGGGGAAGAGCAGTACTTC. Encoded protein: CASSHREGEEQYF. V gene TRBV27 combines with J gene TRBJ2-7; 8 positions agree with TRBD2. V trimming: 5 bases; J trimming: 7 bases; junction bases outside the gene matches: 7. The CDR3 loop spans 13 amino acids. Germline V gives CDR1 MNHEY, CDR2 SMNVEV (reference sequence).

The chain carries TRBV5-5 and TRBJ2-3; possible D gene TRBD2, 6 bases. This CDR3 is 15 amino acids long. V was pared by 5 bases and J by 2 bases, with 15 bases between. Looked up from germline, CDR1 is SGHKS and CDR2 is YYEKEE (reference sequence). DNA of the CDR3: TGTGCCAGCAGTCGCCGGGTAGCGGACACAGATACGCAGTATTTT. The encoded protein is CASSRRVADTDTQYF.